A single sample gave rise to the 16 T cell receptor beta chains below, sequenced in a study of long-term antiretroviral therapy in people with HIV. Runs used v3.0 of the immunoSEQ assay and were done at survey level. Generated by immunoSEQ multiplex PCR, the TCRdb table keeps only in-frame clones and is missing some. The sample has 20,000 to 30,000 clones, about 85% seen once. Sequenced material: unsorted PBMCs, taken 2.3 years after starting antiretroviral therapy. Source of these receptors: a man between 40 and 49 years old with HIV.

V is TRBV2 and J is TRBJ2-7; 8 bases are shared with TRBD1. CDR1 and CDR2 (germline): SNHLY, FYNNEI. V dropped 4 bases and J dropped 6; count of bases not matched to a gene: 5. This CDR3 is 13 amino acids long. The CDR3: CASSADRVGEQYF. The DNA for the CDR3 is TGTGCCAGCAGTGCGGACAGGGTTGGCGAGCAGTACTTC.

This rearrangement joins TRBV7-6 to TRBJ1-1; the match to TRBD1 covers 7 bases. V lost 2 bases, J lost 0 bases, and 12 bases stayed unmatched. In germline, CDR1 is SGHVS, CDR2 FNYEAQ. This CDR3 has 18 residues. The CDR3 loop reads CASSLIDRDPSMNTEAFF. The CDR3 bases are TGTGCCAGCAGCTTAATCGACAGGGACCCTTCCATGAACACTGAAGCTTTCTTT.

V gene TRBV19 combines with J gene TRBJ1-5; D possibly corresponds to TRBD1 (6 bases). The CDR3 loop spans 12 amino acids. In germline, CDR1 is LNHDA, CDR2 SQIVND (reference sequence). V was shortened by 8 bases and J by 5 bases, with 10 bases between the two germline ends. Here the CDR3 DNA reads TGTGCCAGTGCGACAGGCCATCAGCCCCAGCATTTT. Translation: CASATGHQPQHF.

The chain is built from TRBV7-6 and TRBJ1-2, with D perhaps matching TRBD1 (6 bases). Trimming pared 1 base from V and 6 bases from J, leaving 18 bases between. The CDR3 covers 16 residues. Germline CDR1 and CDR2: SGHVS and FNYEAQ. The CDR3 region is CASSLGSLGGVDGYTF. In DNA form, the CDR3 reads TGTGCCAGCAGCTTAGGTTCATTAGGGGGGGTAGATGGCTACACCTTC.

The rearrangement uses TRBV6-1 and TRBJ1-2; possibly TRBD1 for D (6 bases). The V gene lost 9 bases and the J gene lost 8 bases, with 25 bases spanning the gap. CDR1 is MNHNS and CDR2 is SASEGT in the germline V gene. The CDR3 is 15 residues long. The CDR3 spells CASREAGAVRSGYTF. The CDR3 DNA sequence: TGTGCCAGTAGGGAGGCAGGGGCGGTACGATCGGGCTACACCTTC.

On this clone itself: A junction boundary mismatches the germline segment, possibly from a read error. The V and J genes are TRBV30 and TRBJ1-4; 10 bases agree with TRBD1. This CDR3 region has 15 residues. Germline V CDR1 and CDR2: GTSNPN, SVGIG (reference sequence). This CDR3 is CAWSSTGGAKEKLFF. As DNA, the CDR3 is TGTGCCTGGAGTTCGACAGGGGGCGCTAAGGAAAAACTGTTTTTT.

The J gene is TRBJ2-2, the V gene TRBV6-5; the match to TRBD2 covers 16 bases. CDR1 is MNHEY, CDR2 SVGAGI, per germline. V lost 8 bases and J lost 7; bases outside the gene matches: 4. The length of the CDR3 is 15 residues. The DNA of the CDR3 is TGTGCCAGCGGGGGACTAGCGGGAGGGTTCGGGGAGCTGTTTTTT. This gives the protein CASGGLAGGFGELFF.

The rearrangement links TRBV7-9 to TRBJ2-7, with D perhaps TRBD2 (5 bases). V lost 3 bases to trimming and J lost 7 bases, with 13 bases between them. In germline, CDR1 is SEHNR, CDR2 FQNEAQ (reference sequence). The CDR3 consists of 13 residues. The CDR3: CASSFEKWEEQYF. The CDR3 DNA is TGTGCCAGCAGCTTCGAAAAGTGGGAGGAGCAGTACTTC.

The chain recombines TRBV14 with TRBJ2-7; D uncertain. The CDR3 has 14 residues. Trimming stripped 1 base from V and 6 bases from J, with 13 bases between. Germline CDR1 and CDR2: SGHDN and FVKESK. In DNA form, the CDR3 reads TGTGCCAGCAGCCAAGGATTTTGGGGTTCCGAGCAGTACTTC. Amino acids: CASSQGFWGSEQYF.

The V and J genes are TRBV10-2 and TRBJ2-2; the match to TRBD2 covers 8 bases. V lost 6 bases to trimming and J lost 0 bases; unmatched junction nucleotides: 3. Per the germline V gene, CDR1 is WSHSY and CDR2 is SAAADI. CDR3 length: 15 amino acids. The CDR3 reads CASRIAGPNTGELFF. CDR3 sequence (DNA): TGCGCCAGCAGGATAGCGGGACCGAACACCGGGGAGCTGTTTTTT.

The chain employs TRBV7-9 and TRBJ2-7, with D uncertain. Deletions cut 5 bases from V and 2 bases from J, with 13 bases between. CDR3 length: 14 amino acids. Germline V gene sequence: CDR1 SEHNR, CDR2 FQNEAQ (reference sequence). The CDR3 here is CASSSRSVTYEQYF. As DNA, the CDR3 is TGTGCCAGCAGCAGCCGCAGCGTGACCTACGAGCAGTACTTC.

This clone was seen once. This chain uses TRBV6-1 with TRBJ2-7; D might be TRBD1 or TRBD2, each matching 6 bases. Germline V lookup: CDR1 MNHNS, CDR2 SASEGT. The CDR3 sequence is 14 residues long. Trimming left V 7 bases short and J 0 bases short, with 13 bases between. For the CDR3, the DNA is TGTGCCAGCATGGAGGGGGACACCTCCTACGAGCAGTACTTC. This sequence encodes CASMEGDTSYEQYF.

The CDR3 spells CASRLGGYAGEQYF. The CDR3 nucleotides are TGTGCCAGCAGGCTCGGGGGATACGCGGGCGAGCAGTACTTC. This chain uses TRBV27 with TRBJ2-7; D is possibly TRBD2 (6 bases). The ends were cut back, 6 bases at V and 6 bases at J, with 18 bases in the middle. This CDR3 has 14 residues. Germline CDR1 and CDR2: MNHEY and SMNVEV (reference sequence).

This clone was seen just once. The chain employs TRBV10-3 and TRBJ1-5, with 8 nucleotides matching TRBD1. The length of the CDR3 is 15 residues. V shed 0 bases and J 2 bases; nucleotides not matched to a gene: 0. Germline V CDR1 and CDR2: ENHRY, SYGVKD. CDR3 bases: TGTGCCATCAGTGAGTCGGACAGGGGCAATCAGCCCCAGCATTTT. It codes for CAISESDRGNQPQHF.

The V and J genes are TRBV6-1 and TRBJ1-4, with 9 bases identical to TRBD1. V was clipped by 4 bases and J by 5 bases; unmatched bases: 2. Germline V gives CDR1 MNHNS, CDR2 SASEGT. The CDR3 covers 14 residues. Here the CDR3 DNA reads TGTGCCAGCAGTGGGGACAGGGAGAATGAAAAACTGTTTTTT. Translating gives CASSGDRENEKLFF.

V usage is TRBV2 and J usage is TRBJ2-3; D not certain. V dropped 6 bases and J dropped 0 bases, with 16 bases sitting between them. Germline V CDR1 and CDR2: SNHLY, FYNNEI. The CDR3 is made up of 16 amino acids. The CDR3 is CASSLPSKASTDTQYF. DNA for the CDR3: TGTGCCAGCAGCCTTCCGTCGAAGGCTAGCACAGATACGCAGTATTTT.